This record concerns one TCR beta chain sequence. The sample has other DNA sequences that encode this CDR3 too. This sample was included in a study of blood T cell repertoires in COVID-19. Turning to the study itself: T cells, B-cell-depleted T cells, or PBMCs provided the cDNA or gDNA that served as material.

Original processing notes: The assay estimated nucleated cells by amplifying reference gene primers. TCRdb keeps only in-frame clones here, not all; method: immunoSEQ multiplex PCR. Clone size and the V and J calls come from that table; the DNA yielded D and trimming. The profile shows about 230,000 clones, 85% of them singletons. The germline gives CDR1 SGDLS, CDR2 YYNGEE. J gave up 8 bases and V 4 bases, and 5 bases lay outside the gene matches. The CDR3 sequence is 12 residues long. J is TRBJ1-2 and V is TRBV9; 7 bases agree with TRBD1. Sequences were obtained from peripheral blood. The receptor was isolated from a middle-aged man with acute or convalescent COVID-19. In DNA, the CDR3 is TGTGCCAGCAGCTCAGGGGGGTACGGCTACACCTTC. This translates into CASSSGGYGYTF.